The source of this TCR beta chain is a study of post-analysis software for immune sequencing data (dated by TCRdb to between 2014 and 2017). Looking at the study overall: The recorded disease courses included relapsing-remitting, secondary progressive and progressive-relapsing multiple sclerosis, and some patients had no subtype annotation. The multiple sclerosis patient repertoires were compared with about a dozen previously published healthy control repertoires from donors aged 6 to 25 years. A subset of samples was prepared in parallel using single-end sample barcoding, then pooled and co-amplified after Illumina adapter ligation.

With regard to this clonotype: The antigen this receptor binds is unknown. No much larger clone is present one base from it, and per-base qualities are unavailable.

The library came from PCR. The sequencing machine was an Illumina HiSeq 2500. Unique molecular identifiers were incorporated into TCR beta cDNA libraries to reduce PCR and sequencing biases. Approximately 500,000 cDNA molecules were obtained for every 1 to 10 million input T cells, so each molecule roughly corresponded to one T cell. The same protocol used for the earlier healthy control dataset was applied to prepare and sequence the patient libraries. Within a given batch, samples were prepared together, multiplexed and sequenced on the same HiSeq lane. The study's own analysis went as follows. MIGEC was used to process the raw barcoded reads, and molecular identifier groups with only a single read were discarded before consensus assembly and CDR3 extraction. Clonotype tables were post-analysed with VDJtools, and diversity was normalized by down-sampling all datasets to the smallest sample size. Repertoire overlap clustering matched CDR3 amino acid but not nucleotide sequences to correct batch-related cross-sample contamination. The public reads were reanalyzed by TCRdb: fastp trimming at Q25, MiXCR alignment, in-frame beta chains only. Each CDR3 protein appears once, grouped with its most common genes and DNA. TCRdb, not the original authors, processed these V and J calls. For this sample the table gives 700,000 to 900,000 distinct CDR3 sequences, of which around 42% were detected only once. In total, the top ten clones hold approximately 4.4% of the sample.

Points the paper makes about the study in general: When samples were clustered directly using the F measure, samples prepared in the same batch co-clustered strongly, which prompted a batch-effect correction. Four to six TRBV segments, including TRBV5-6, TRBV5-1 and TRBV20-1, were significantly more frequent in patients than controls. Normalized Chao1 diversity was significantly lower in multiple sclerosis patients than controls, suggesting substantial peripheral T-cell clonal expansion. The multiple sclerosis patient group was slightly younger than the control group.

Spanning cysteine to phenylalanine, the CDR3 consists of 16 amino acids. Left in the record is the CDR3 DNA by itself, 48 bases read in frame from the first base. V ends up 5 bases short and J 5 bases short, with an unmatched junction base count of 13. CDR1 and CDR2 are read off the germline V gene as SGHTA and FQGNSA. To demonstrate the VDJtools post-analysis software, TCR beta repertoires were profiled from the peripheral blood of over ten young patients with multiple sclerosis. The multiple sclerosis patients were children and adolescents ranging in age from about 6 to 17 years. Recombination joined TRBV7-2 with TRBJ2-5; 8 central nucleotides agree with TRBD1. This TCR was sampled from a girl between 5 and 17 years old with multiple sclerosis. Material: blood. CDR3 protein: CASSHGGQGLLETQYF. The sequence in DNA is TGTGCCAGCAGCCATGGTGGACAGGGCTTGTTGGAGACCCAGTACTTC.